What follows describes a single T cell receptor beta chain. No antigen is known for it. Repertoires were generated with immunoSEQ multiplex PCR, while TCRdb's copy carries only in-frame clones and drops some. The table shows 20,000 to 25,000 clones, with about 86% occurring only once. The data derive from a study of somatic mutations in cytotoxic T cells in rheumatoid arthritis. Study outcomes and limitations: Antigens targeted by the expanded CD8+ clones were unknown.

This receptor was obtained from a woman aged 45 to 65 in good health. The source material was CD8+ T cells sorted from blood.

CDR3 amino acids: CAGDQRENTEAFF. CDR3 DNA sequence: TGTGCCGGTGATCAACGAGAGAACACTGAAGCTTTCTTT. This rearrangement joins TRBV6-1 to TRBJ1-1; D ambiguous. The V end lost 11 bases, the J end lost 1 base, and 14 bases lay between the germline ends. CDR3 length equals 13 residues. Germline V gene lookup returns CDR1 MNHNS and CDR2 SASEGT.